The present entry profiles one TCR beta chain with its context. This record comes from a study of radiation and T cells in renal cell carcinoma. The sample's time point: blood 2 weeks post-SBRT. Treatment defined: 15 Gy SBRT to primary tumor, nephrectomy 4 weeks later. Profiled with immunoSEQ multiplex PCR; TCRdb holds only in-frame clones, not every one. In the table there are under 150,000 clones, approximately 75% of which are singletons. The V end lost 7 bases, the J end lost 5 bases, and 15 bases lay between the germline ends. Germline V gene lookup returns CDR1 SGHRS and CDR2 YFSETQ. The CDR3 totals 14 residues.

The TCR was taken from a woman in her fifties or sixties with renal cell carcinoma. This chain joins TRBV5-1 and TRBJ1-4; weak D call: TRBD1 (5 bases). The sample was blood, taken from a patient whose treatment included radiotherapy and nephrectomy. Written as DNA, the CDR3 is TGCGCCAGCTCCCCGGGACGGGGAAATGAAAAACTGTTTTTT. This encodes CASSPGRGNEKLFF.